What follows are 27 T cell receptor beta chains derived from one specimen sequenced in a study of shared clonotypes between healthy human individuals. Some clones are missing from TCRdb's copy, which holds only in-frame ones; the method was immunoSEQ multiplex PCR. This table has approximately 480,000 clones, approximately 79% appearing once. Sequenced sample: PBMCs. All receptors derive from a woman aged 40-49 years in good health. Some clones in this sample may be carry-over from other donors' samples.

This chain connects TRBV10-3 to TRBJ2-2; tentatively, D is TRBD2 (6 bases). V dropped 8 bases and J dropped 0 bases, with 13 bases sitting between them. Germline V gene data show CDR1 as ENHRY and CDR2 as SYGVKD. The CDR3 totals 15 residues. CDR3 nucleotide sequence: TGTGCCATCCGGGGGACGGACCCGAACACCGGGGAGCTGTTTTTT. Its protein is CAIRGTDPNTGELFF.

The chain recombines TRBV11-2 with TRBJ2-1, with 9 bases lining up with TRBD1. After removal of 0 bases from V and 7 bases from J, the junction contained 10 bases not matched to a gene. CDR3 length: 17 residues. Germline-derived CDR1 and CDR2 are SGHAT and FQNNGV. CDR3 nucleotide sequence: TGTGCCAGCAGCTTAGATCTTACAGGGGGCCTTCGTAATGAGCAGTTCTTC. This codes for CASSLDLTGGLRNEQFF. The variable domain in full, with the rest retrieved from reference TRBV11-2 and TRBJ2-1, is EAGVAQSPRYKIIEKRQSVAFWCNPISGHATLYWYQQILGQGPKLLIQFQNNGVVDDSQLPKDRFSAERLKGVDSTLKIQPAKLEDSAVYLCASSLDLTGGLRNEQFFGPGTRLTVL.

The chain is built from TRBV7-6 and TRBJ2-2; no definite D call. CDR1 is SGHVS, CDR2 FNYEAQ, per germline. With 2 bases removed from V and 5 bases from J, the gap between germline ends came to 6 bases. The CDR3 extends over 13 amino acids. DNA of the CDR3: TGTGCCAGCAGCTTACCTACTACCGGGGAGCTGTTTTTT. Its protein product is CASSLPTTGELFF.

The chain couples TRBV28 to TRBJ2-3, with 7 positions matching TRBD2. Trimming cost V 2 bases and J 4 bases; bases outside gene matches: 6. This CDR3 is 15 amino acids long. CDR1 MDHEN and CDR2 SYDVKM come from the germline V gene. CDR3 sequence reads: CASSLGSSGADTQYF. DNA for the CDR3: TGTGCCAGCAGTTTAGGATCTAGCGGTGCAGATACGCAGTATTTT. Variable domain in full (rest from reference TRBV28 and TRBJ2-3): DVKVTQSSRYLVKRTGEKVFLECVQDMDHENMFWYRQDPGLGLRLIYFSYDVKMKEKGDIPEGYSVSREKKERFSLILESASTNQTSMYLCASSLGSSGADTQYFGPGTRLTVL.

The chain joins TRBV10-3 to TRBJ2-5; the D gene could be TRBD1 or TRBD2 (6 bases each). Germline V gene data show CDR1 as ENHRY and CDR2 as SYGVKD. V was clipped by 3 bases and J by 5 bases, with 19 bases between them. The CDR3 covers 16 residues. The DNA of the CDR3 is TGTGCCATCAGTGAAGGTCTTTCGGGGGCAAAGGAGACCCAGTACTTC. This encodes CAISEGLSGAKETQYF.

This clone was recorded a few times. This CDR3 is CASSRGLASQETQYF. CDR3 coding DNA: TGTGCCAGTAGTAGGGGACTAGCGTCCCAAGAGACCCAGTACTTC. This chain links TRBV19 with TRBJ2-5; 10 positions agree with TRBD2. Looked up from germline, CDR1 is LNHDA and CDR2 is SQIVND (reference sequence). The J segment lost 1 base and the V segment lost 4 bases, leaving 3 bases of the junction unmatched. This CDR3 contains 15 residues.

CDR3 nucleotide sequence: TGTGCCAGCAGCCTGGGAGAGGGTAGTGAAAAACTGTTTTTT. Protein product: CASSLGEGSEKLFF. The V and J genes are TRBV2 and TRBJ1-4; D is undetermined. V lost 6 bases and J lost 7, with 15 bases in between. Germline loops: CDR1 SNHLY, CDR2 FYNNEI. CDR3 length equals 14 residues.

The sample holds one count of this clone. This sequence joins TRBV7-8 and TRBJ2-7, with 9 bases that match TRBD1. After removal of 4 bases from V and 3 bases from J, the junction contained 7 bases not matched to a gene. Germline V gives CDR1 SGHVS, CDR2 FQNEAQ. This CDR3 has 15 residues. The CDR3 region has the DNA TGTGCCAGCAGCTCCCCGGGACAGGGTGTCTACGAGCAGTACTTC. Translating it yields CASSSPGQGVYEQYF.

The chain employs TRBV27 and TRBJ2-7, with 7 bases identical to TRBD2. The CDR3 has 17 residues. Looked up from germline, CDR1 is MNHEY and CDR2 is SMNVEV (reference sequence). J gave up 2 bases and V 5 bases, and 15 bases lay outside the gene matches. CDR3 sequence reads: CASSLGTGGMATYEQYF. Written as DNA, the CDR3 is TGTGCCAGCAGTCTCGGAACGGGGGGAATGGCGACCTACGAGCAGTACTTC.

The rearrangement links TRBV7-9 to TRBJ2-1; 7 bases fit TRBD2. Germline V gene data show CDR1 as SEHNR and CDR2 as FQNEAQ (reference sequence). V lost 1 base, J lost 7 bases, and 13 bases stayed unmatched. This CDR3 is built from 17 residues. CDR3 coding DNA: TGTGCCAGCAGCTTAGGGCGATGGGAGGGCCAGGGAAATGAGCAGTTCTTC. Its protein is CASSLGRWEGQGNEQFF.

This clone has at least ten counts. The V call is TRBV6-1, the J call TRBJ2-7; TRBD1 matches at 8 bases. The CDR3 has 13 amino acids. Germline V gives CDR1 MNHNS, CDR2 SASEGT. J was trimmed by 4 bases and V by 7 bases; bases with no gene match: 6. The DNA for the CDR3 is TGTGCCAGCACTCGCGGACAGGGTTACGAGCAGTACTTC. Encoded protein: CASTRGQGYEQYF.

This sequence joins TRBV27 and TRBJ1-5, with TRBD1 matching over 7 bases. The CDR3 consists of 15 residues. CDR1 MNHEY and CDR2 SMNVEV come from the germline V gene (reference sequence). J lost 4 bases, V lost 3 bases, and 6 bases had no gene match. CDR3 region: CASSFNRGENQPQHF. CDR3 DNA sequence: TGTGCCAGCAGTTTTAACAGGGGAGAGAATCAGCCCCAGCATTTT.

This chain joins TRBV6-4 and TRBJ1-5; TRBD1 aligns across 7 bases. There are 13 residues in the CDR3. Germline V gene lookup returns CDR1 MRHNA and CDR2 SNTAGT. With 6 bases clipped from V and 6 bases from J, the junction kept 5 bases outside the gene matches. The CDR3 loop reads CASSQGEGQPQHF. CDR3 nucleotides: TGTGCCAGCAGCCAGGGGGAGGGTCAGCCCCAGCATTTT.

The chain recombines TRBV14 with TRBJ2-7; a weak D match, TRBD1 (6 bases). This CDR3 has 17 amino acids. The V end was cut by 4 bases, the J end by 0 bases, with 19 bases between. Germline CDR1 and CDR2: SGHDN and FVKESK. The CDR3 sequence is CASSPLNYRVISYEQYF. For the CDR3, the DNA is TGTGCCAGCAGCCCTCTCAATTACAGGGTTATCTCCTACGAGCAGTACTTC.

This clone was observed a handful of times. The chain joins TRBV7-8 to TRBJ1-5; a weak D match, TRBD1 (6 bases). Trimming removed 2 bases from V and 1 base from J, with 12 bases in between. This CDR3 is built from 16 residues. The germline V gene encodes CDR1 SGHVS and CDR2 FQNEAQ. Here the CDR3 DNA reads TGTGCCAGCAGCTTACAGGGGAGAGGGAGCAATCAGCCCCAGCATTTT. It encodes CASSLQGRGSNQPQHF.

The chain couples TRBV18 to TRBJ1-1; tentatively, D is TRBD1 (5 bases). The V gene lost 7 bases and the J gene lost 2 bases, with 11 bases spanning the gap. CDR3 length equals 13 residues. Germline V gene sequence: CDR1 KGHSH, CDR2 LQKENI. This CDR3 reads CASFPTANTEAFF. CDR3 nucleotides: TGTGCCAGCTTTCCGACAGCTAACACTGAAGCTTTCTTT.

This clone was counted ten times or more. The rearrangement uses TRBV6-5 and TRBJ2-7; 9 nucleotides match TRBD2. V was pared by 2 bases and J by 3 bases, with 5 bases of the junction left unmatched. Germline V gives CDR1 MNHEY, CDR2 SVGAGI. CDR3 length: 15 amino acids. The DNA of the CDR3 is TGTGCCAGCAGTTACACCGTGACTAGCGGCTACGAGCAGTACTTC. Amino acid sequence: CASSYTVTSGYEQYF.

The chain links TRBV2 to TRBJ2-5; 7 bases map to TRBD1. The V gene's germline CDR1 is SNHLY and CDR2 FYNNEI. This CDR3 has 13 residues. The trim removed 4 bases at V and 5 bases at J, leaving 4 bases unmatched. In DNA, the CDR3 is TGTGCCAGCAGTGGCAGGGGGTGGGAGACCCAGTACTTC. Amino acid sequence: CASSGRGWETQYF.

The chain combines TRBV11-3 with TRBJ2-7, with TRBD2 identical over 8 bases. J lost 5 bases, V lost 5 bases, and 5 bases had no gene match. Germline V lookup: CDR1 SGHNT, CDR2 YENEEA. The CDR3 extends over 13 amino acids. CDR3 coding DNA: TGTGCCAGCAGCCTCGGGAGGGCTGACGAGCAGTACTTC. It encodes CASSLGRADEQYF.

The chain recombines TRBV6-1 with TRBJ2-6, with D possibly matching TRBD2 (5 bases). Per the germline V gene, CDR1 is MNHNS and CDR2 is SASEGT. The CDR3 length is 14 residues. Trimming removed 4 bases from V and 1 base from J, with 5 bases in between. In DNA form, the CDR3 reads TGTGCCAGCAGTGCGGGGTCTGGGGCCAACGTCCTGACTTTC. This codes for CASSAGSGANVLTF.

The chain links TRBV7-3 to TRBJ2-7; D might be TRBD2 (5 bases). CDR1 is SGHTA and CDR2 is FQGTGA in the germline V gene. This CDR3 is 14 amino acids long. V was clipped by 5 bases and J by 2 bases, with 13 bases between them. The CDR3, as DNA: TGTGCCAGCAGCCCAACCGGGAACCCCTACGAGCAGTACTTC. This translates into CASSPTGNPYEQYF.

The chain is built from TRBV14 and TRBJ2-1, with TRBD2 identical over 7 bases. The germline V gene encodes CDR1 SGHDN and CDR2 FVKESK. The CDR3 contains 16 residues. The ends lost 1 base at V and 2 bases at J; junction bases unmatched: 5. The CDR3 DNA reads as TGTGCCAGCAGCCAAGTGTGGCTAGCGGCCTACAATGAGCAGTTCTTC. Translating gives CASSQVWLAAYNEQFF.

The chain combines TRBV27 with TRBJ1-1; 7 positions match TRBD1. J lost 1 base, V lost 6 bases, and 11 bases had no gene match. CDR1 is MNHEY and CDR2 is SMNVEV in the germline V gene (reference sequence). This CDR3 comprises 16 residues. CDR3 sequence: CASRATHEGANTEAFF. The CDR3 DNA follows: TGTGCCAGCAGGGCGACTCATGAGGGGGCGAACACTGAAGCTTTCTTT.

This clone was seen a single time. The chain uses TRBV10-3 and TRBJ2-5, with TRBD1 identical over 11 bases. CDR1 is ENHRY and CDR2 is SYGVKD in the germline V gene. The trim removed 10 bases at V and 5 bases at J, leaving 12 bases unmatched. This CDR3 has 15 amino acids. The CDR3 is CATGQGARRGETQYF. The CDR3 coding sequence is TGTGCCACTGGACAGGGGGCGCGGAGAGGGGAGACCCAGTACTTC.

This clone was counted a few times. For the CDR3, the DNA is TGCGCCAGCAGTCCATTGGCCGGGAGGAGCTCCTACAATGAGCAGTTCTTC. The encoded protein is CASSPLAGRSSYNEQFF. The rearrangement uses TRBV10-2 and TRBJ2-1; 7 bases map to TRBD2. Germline V gives CDR1 WSHSY, CDR2 SAAADI. The CDR3 covers 17 residues. V shed 5 bases and J 0 bases; nucleotides not matched to a gene: 10.

The genes are TRBV6-6 and TRBJ1-5; D gene unclear. V lost 2 bases to trimming and J lost 5 bases, with 4 bases between them. Germline CDR1 MNHNY, CDR2 SVGAGI (reference sequence). The CDR3 is made up of 12 amino acids. The CDR3 DNA follows: TGTGCCAGCAGTTACGAAGATCAGCCCCAGCATTTT. Protein product: CASSYEDQPQHF.

Only one count was recorded for this clone. The chain recombines TRBV14 with TRBJ2-5, with TRBD1 matching 9 bases. The trim removed 4 bases at V and 9 bases at J, leaving 6 bases unmatched. CDR3 length: 13 residues. Germline V gives CDR1 SGHDN, CDR2 FVKESK. The CDR3 loop reads CASSPGTGPAQYF. In DNA form, the CDR3 reads TGTGCCAGCAGCCCCGGGACAGGGCCGGCCCAGTACTTC.